What follows are 8 T cell receptor beta chains derived from one specimen sequenced in a study of blood T cell repertoires in COVID-19. Measured with immunoSEQ multiplex PCR; TCRdb has only the in-frame clones, and not every one. The sample lists approximately 85,000 clones, about 90% occurring once. Sequencing was performed on peripheral blood. Receptors originate from a woman between 50 and 59 years old in a cohort sampled during active COVID-19.

This chain joins TRBV9 and TRBJ2-3; TRBD2 might be the D (5 bases). V lost 0 bases and J 5 bases, leaving 10 bases between the germline ends. From germline, CDR1 is SGDLS and CDR2 YYNGEE. The CDR3 is 14 residues long. In nucleotides, the CDR3 is TGTGCCAGCAGCGTAGGAACTAGGGAAGATACGCAGTATTTT. Amino acids: CASSVGTREDTQYF. Full variable domain (outside the CDR3, taken from reference TRBV9 and TRBJ2-3): DSGVTQTPKHLITATGQRVTLRCSPRSGDLSVYWYQQSLDQGLQFLIQYYNGEERAKGNILERFSAQQFPDLHSELNLSSLELGDSALYFCASSVGTREDTQYFGPGTRLTVL.

This clone was seen just once. The chain couples TRBV7-2 to TRBJ2-2; 8 nucleotides agree with TRBD1. V was clipped by 5 bases and J by 7 bases; unmatched bases: 15. The CDR3 length is 17 residues. Germline V gene lookup returns CDR1 SGHTA and CDR2 FQGNSA. CDR3 sequence reads: CASSARERQGRNGELFF. The CDR3 DNA sequence: TGTGCCAGCAGCGCAAGAGAAAGACAGGGGAGGAACGGGGAGCTGTTTTTT.

This clone appeared a single time. This chain links TRBV5-1 with TRBJ2-1; D is ambiguous. Trimming removed 4 bases from V and 1 base from J, with 9 bases in between. The CDR3 runs 14 residues. The V gene's germline CDR1 is SGHRS and CDR2 YFSETQ. The CDR3 DNA reads TGCGCCAGCAGCCGTACTACTTCCTACAATGAGCAGTTCTTC. Protein product: CASSRTTSYNEQFF.

V gene TRBV7-9 combines with J gene TRBJ2-1, with TRBD2 as a possible D gene (6 bases). Between the trimmed V and J ends, which lost 0 bases and 3 bases, there was a span of 15 bases. There are 17 residues in the CDR3. CDR1 SEHNR and CDR2 FQNEAQ come from the germline V gene (reference sequence). CDR3 DNA sequence: TGTGCCAGCAGCTTAGCGGTCCAGCGGGCTTACTACAATGAGCAGTTCTTC. Encoded protein: CASSLAVQRAYYNEQFF.

V usage is TRBV5-1 and J usage is TRBJ1-2; possibly TRBD1 for D (6 bases). From germline, CDR1 is SGHRS and CDR2 YFSETQ. V was shortened by 3 bases and J by 6 bases, with 12 bases between the two germline ends. The CDR3 consists of 13 residues. DNA of the CDR3: TGCGCCAGCAGCTATATACAGGGAGATGGCTACACCTTC. This translates into CASSYIQGDGYTF.

The V gene is TRBV19, the J gene TRBJ1-1; D unresolved. Per the germline V gene, CDR1 is LNHDA and CDR2 is SQIVND (reference sequence). Trimming pared 11 bases from V and 6 bases from J, leaving 19 bases between. The CDR3 has 13 residues. DNA of the CDR3: TGTGCCTCAAACCACGCGGCTTTCGCTGAAGCTTTCTTT. As protein: CASNHAAFAEAFF.

This chain joins TRBV27 and TRBJ2-1; 8 bases align to TRBD1. Germline trimming cut 1 base from V and 10 bases from J; bases unmatched to any gene: 6. This CDR3 contains 14 residues. CDR1 is MNHEY, CDR2 SMNVEV, per germline (reference sequence). For the CDR3, the DNA is TGTGCCAGCAGTTTATATTCAGGGGGCGGGGAGCAGTTCTTC. It yields the protein CASSLYSGGGEQFF.

This chain uses TRBV9 with TRBJ2-1; D gene uncertain. Trimming took 4 bases from V and 6 from J, leaving 14 bases between them. The germline gives CDR1 SGDLS, CDR2 YYNGEE. CDR3 size: 14 residues. CDR3 amino acids: CASSPMTGINEQFF. Written as DNA, the CDR3 is TGTGCCAGCAGCCCAATGACTGGCATCAATGAGCAGTTCTTC.